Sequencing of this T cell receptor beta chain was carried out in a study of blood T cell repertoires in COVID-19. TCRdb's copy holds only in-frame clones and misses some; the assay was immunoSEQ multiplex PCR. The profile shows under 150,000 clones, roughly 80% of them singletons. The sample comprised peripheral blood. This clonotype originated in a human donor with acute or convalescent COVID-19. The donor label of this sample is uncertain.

The CDR3 nucleotides are TGTGCCAGCAGGCCTACTAGCGGGGCTCAAGAGACCCAGTACTTC. Protein product: CASRPTSGAQETQYF. The chain has TRBV5-4 and TRBJ2-5; 10 nucleotides align to TRBD2. V lost 5 bases, J lost 2 bases, and 6 bases stayed unmatched. This CDR3 has 15 amino acids. The germline CDR1 and CDR2 sequences are SGHNT and YYREEE (reference sequence).